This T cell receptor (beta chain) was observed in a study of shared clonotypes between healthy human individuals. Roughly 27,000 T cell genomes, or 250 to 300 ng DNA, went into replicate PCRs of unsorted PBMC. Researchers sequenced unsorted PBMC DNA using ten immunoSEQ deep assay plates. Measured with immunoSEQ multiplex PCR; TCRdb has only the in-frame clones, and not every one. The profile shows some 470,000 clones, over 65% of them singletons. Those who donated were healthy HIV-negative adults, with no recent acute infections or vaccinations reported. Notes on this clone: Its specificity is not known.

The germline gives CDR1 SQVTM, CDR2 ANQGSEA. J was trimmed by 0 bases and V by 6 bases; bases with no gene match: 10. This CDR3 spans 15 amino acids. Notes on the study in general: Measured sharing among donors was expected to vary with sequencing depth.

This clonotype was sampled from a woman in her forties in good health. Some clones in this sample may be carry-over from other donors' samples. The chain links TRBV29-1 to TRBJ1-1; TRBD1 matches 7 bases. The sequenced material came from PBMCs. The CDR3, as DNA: TGCAGCGTCCGGGACAGCGCGTCCATGAACACTGAAGCTTTCTTT. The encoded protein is CSVRDSASMNTEAFF.